Shown below are 31 T cell receptor beta chains from a single sample sequenced in a study of OX40 agonist ivuxolimab in advanced cancers. The repertoire was sequenced with immunoSEQ multiplex PCR; TCRdb's copy has only in-frame clones and lacks some. Of roughly 34,000 clones in the sample, around 84% were seen once. Sequenced here: CD4+ or CD8+ T cells sorted from blood, sampled in a trial of the OX40 agonist ivuxolimab. The receptors here all came from an adult with an advanced solid tumor such as melanoma, head and neck, liver or kidney cancer.

V gene TRBV13 combines with J gene TRBJ2-3, with D unresolved. Germline-derived CDR1 and CDR2 are PRHDT and FYEKMQ (reference sequence). This CDR3 is built from 14 residues. V shed 0 bases and J shed 4 bases, with 8 bases lying between them. The CDR3 nucleotides read TGTGCCAGCAGCTTAGGCAGAATCCCAGATACGCAGTATTTT. Translation: CASSLGRIPDTQYF.

This clone has just one count. CDR3: CASSEADGRGQFF. As DNA, the CDR3 is TGTGCCAGCAGTGAAGCGGACGGACGGGGGCAGTTCTTC. The chain employs TRBV2 and TRBJ2-1; TRBD2 might be the D (5 bases). Germline V gene sequence: CDR1 SNHLY, CDR2 FYNNEI. The CDR3 contains 13 residues. V was pared by 0 bases and J by 12 bases, with 12 bases between.

The J gene is TRBJ1-4, the V gene TRBV15; possible D gene TRBD1, 6 bases. Germline V gene lookup returns CDR1 LNHNV and CDR2 YYDKDF (reference sequence). The CDR3 totals 15 residues. V lost 5 bases and J lost 11, with 21 bases in between. The CDR3 nucleotides are TGTGCCACCAGCGACTGGGGGGCTTCCGCCGTGAAACTGTTTTTT. Its translation is CATSDWGASAVKLFF.

This rearrangement joins TRBV19 to TRBJ1-1; the match to TRBD1 covers 7 bases. V shed 10 bases and J 7 bases; nucleotides not matched to a gene: 6. The V gene's germline CDR1 is LNHDA and CDR2 SQIVND (reference sequence). The CDR3 contains 11 residues. The CDR3 here is CATTDRFEAFF. CDR3 nucleotides: TGTGCCACAACGGACAGGTTTGAAGCTTTCTTT.

This rearrangement joins TRBV6-5 to TRBJ2-2; D uncertain. In germline, CDR1 is MNHEY, CDR2 SVGAGI. Trimming removed 2 bases at V and 0 bases at J, with 7 bases between. The CDR3 length is 15 residues. For the CDR3, the DNA is TGTGCCAGCAGTTACGCTGCACCGAACACCGGGGAGCTGTTTTTT. Residues: CASSYAAPNTGELFF.

This CDR3 is CASSGPGLQAAFF. The CDR3 region has the DNA TGTGCCAGCAGTGGGCCGGGACTTCAAGCGGCTTTCTTT. The gene calls are TRBV6-4 and TRBJ1-1, with a possible D match to TRBD1 (5 bases). Trimming removed 4 bases at V and 11 bases at J, with 17 bases between. The CDR3 is made up of 13 amino acids. Germline V gene lookup returns CDR1 MRHNA and CDR2 SNTAGT.

The J gene is TRBJ2-5, the V gene TRBV6-1; D possibly corresponds to TRBD2 (6 bases). Trimming cost V 2 bases and J 3 bases, with 19 bases left between them. CDR1 and CDR2 from the germline V gene are MNHNS and SASEGT. The CDR3 sequence is 17 residues long. The CDR3 protein is CASSEPTLGRLKETQYF. The DNA for the CDR3 is TGTGCCAGCAGTGAACCTACCCTCGGGAGACTAAAAGAGACCCAGTACTTC.

J is TRBJ2-1 and V is TRBV27; 8 bases are shared with TRBD2. V lost 6 bases to trimming and J lost 6 bases; unmatched junction nucleotides: 10. The CDR3 has 15 amino acids. In germline, CDR1 is MNHEY, CDR2 SMNVEV (reference sequence). The CDR3 coding sequence is TGTGCCAGCAGCTCGGCGGGGGGAGCATTCAATGAGCAGTTCTTC. Protein product: CASSSAGGAFNEQFF.

The chain uses TRBV11-2 and TRBJ2-3; 15 positions agree with TRBD2. The J segment lost 5 bases and the V segment lost 5 bases, leaving 8 bases of the junction unmatched. Germline V lookup: CDR1 SGHAT, CDR2 FQNNGV. The CDR3 loop spans 17 amino acids. The CDR3 DNA follows: TGTGCCAGCAGCCATGGACTAGCGGGAGGGCCGAGAGATACGCAGTATTTT. This sequence encodes CASSHGLAGGPRDTQYF.

The chain combines TRBV30 with TRBJ2-2; D possibly matches TRBD1 or TRBD2 (7 bases each). CDR3 length: 14 residues. The germline gives CDR1 GTSNPN, CDR2 SVGIG (reference sequence). V lost 6 bases, J lost 5 bases, and 16 bases lay in between. The CDR3 DNA is TGTGCCTGTGTTCAGGGGGGGCAAACCGGGGAGCTGTTTTTT. Protein sequence: CACVQGGQTGELFF.

This chain uses TRBV19 with TRBJ2-7, with 8 bases fitting TRBD2. Unmatched junction bases numbered 5, after V lost 1 base and J lost 3 bases. This CDR3 has 15 amino acids. Germline assignment: CDR1 LNHDA and CDR2 SQIVND (reference sequence). The chain's CDR3 is CASSIGSGGHYEQYF. CDR3 bases: TGTGCCAGTAGTATAGGCAGCGGGGGACACTACGAGCAGTACTTC.

The chain employs TRBV19 and TRBJ1-5, with a tentative D call TRBD1 (5 bases). CDR3 length: 14 residues. Germline-derived CDR1 and CDR2 are LNHDA and SQIVND (reference sequence). Trimming removed 2 bases at V and 4 bases at J, with 9 bases between. The CDR3 spells CASSINGGNQPQHF. CDR3 nucleotide sequence: TGTGCCAGTAGTATAAATGGGGGTAATCAGCCCCAGCATTTT.

The sample holds a few counts of this clone. The gene calls are TRBV19 and TRBJ1-1, with 11 bases aligning to TRBD1. Looked up from germline, CDR1 is LNHDA and CDR2 is SQIVND (reference sequence). CDR3 length equals 13 residues. J lost 4 bases, V lost 6 bases, and 1 base had no gene match. The CDR3 here is CASRGQGVTEAFF. In DNA, the CDR3 is TGTGCCAGTAGGGGACAGGGGGTCACTGAAGCTTTCTTT.

The chain combines TRBV12-5 with TRBJ1-1; D unclear. CDR1 and CDR2 from the germline V gene are LGHNT and FRNRAP. V was cut by 0 bases and J by 9 bases, with 14 bases left in between. This CDR3 has 14 residues. CDR3 sequence reads: CASGLVLRQLKAFF. In DNA, the CDR3 is TGTGCTAGTGGTTTGGTACTTCGTCAGCTGAAAGCTTTCTTT.

The gene calls are TRBV15 and TRBJ2-7; 9 bases are a match to TRBD2. Trimming removed 5 bases from V and 5 bases from J; junction bases left unmatched: 7. CDR1 and CDR2 (germline): LNHNV, YYDKDF (reference sequence). This CDR3 is 14 amino acids long. CDR3 region: CATSGGGGADEQYF. DNA of the CDR3: TGTGCCACCAGCGGGGGCGGGGGGGCCGACGAGCAGTACTTC.

The chain carries TRBV4-3 and TRBJ2-2; 13 nucleotides line up with TRBD2. The CDR3 spans 18 residues. V dropped 4 bases and J dropped 1; count of bases not matched to a gene: 6. The germline V gene has CDR1 LGHNA and CDR2 YSLEER. The CDR3 DNA follows: TGCGCCAGCAGCCCCGGACTAGCGGGAGATCTGAACACCGGGGAGCTGTTTTTT. Amino acids: CASSPGLAGDLNTGELFF.

This clone turned up a few times. V and J are TRBV7-8 and TRBJ2-7, with D hard to call. In germline, CDR1 is SGHVS, CDR2 FQNEAQ. Trimming took 6 bases from V and 6 from J, leaving 12 bases between them. This CDR3 is 12 amino acids long. The CDR3 spells CASRDELGEQYF. The CDR3 DNA is TGTGCCAGCAGGGACGAGCTGGGCGAGCAGTACTTC.

The J gene is TRBJ2-7, the V gene TRBV28; 10 positions match TRBD1. V dropped 4 bases and J dropped 5; count of bases not matched to a gene: 8. Per germline, CDR1 MDHEN and CDR2 SYDVKM. The CDR3 covers 15 residues. The CDR3 region is CASSSRDRGFHEQYF. CDR3 in DNA: TGTGCCAGCAGTTCCCGGGACAGGGGATTCCACGAGCAGTACTTC.

The chain couples TRBV19 to TRBJ2-1; D possibly corresponds to TRBD1 (6 bases). The CDR3 covers 14 residues. Trimming stripped 4 bases from V and 8 bases from J, with 15 bases between. Germline V CDR1 and CDR2: LNHDA, SQIVND (reference sequence). The CDR3 region has the DNA TGTGCCAGTAGTACGTCCGGGACAAATTATGAGCAGTTCTTC. Translated: CASSTSGTNYEQFF.

This sequence joins TRBV9 and TRBJ2-5, with 10 bases fitting TRBD2. The V gene's germline CDR1 is SGDLS and CDR2 YYNGEE. Trimming at V came to 4 bases and at J to 0 bases, leaving 6 bases not matched to a gene. There are 16 residues in the CDR3. The CDR3 bases are TGTGCCAGCAGCCTGCGACTAGCGGGTGACCAAGAGACCCAGTACTTC. This gives the protein CASSLRLAGDQETQYF.

The chain employs TRBV7-3 and TRBJ2-3, with 10 nucleotides matching TRBD1. This CDR3 is built from 16 residues. The ends lost 2 bases at V and 1 base at J; junction bases unmatched: 3. The V gene's germline CDR1 is SGHTA and CDR2 FQGTGA. Here the CDR3 reads CASSLFGTGGTDTQYF. The CDR3 DNA sequence: TGTGCCAGCAGCTTATTCGGGACAGGGGGCACAGATACGCAGTATTTT.

This chain uses TRBV7-9 with TRBJ2-1; D gene unclear. The CDR3 has 16 amino acids. Looked up from germline, CDR1 is SEHNR and CDR2 is FQNEAQ (reference sequence). V shed 0 bases and J shed 3 bases, with 12 bases lying between them. The CDR3 bases are TGTGCCAGCAGCTTAGCGGCCATAGGAGACTACAATGAGCAGTTCTTC. Translation gives CASSLAAIGDYNEQFF.

The chain links TRBV7-9 to TRBJ2-1, with 7 bases aligning to TRBD1. This CDR3 is built from 12 residues. CDR1 SEHNR and CDR2 FQNEAQ come from the germline V gene (reference sequence). J lost 16 bases, V lost 0 bases, and 6 bases had no gene match. The DNA of the CDR3 is TGTGCCAGCAGCTTAGCGGGACAGTCCTACTTCTTC. This translates into CASSLAGQSYFF. The full variable domain, with the rest looked up from reference TRBV7-9 and TRBJ2-1, is DTGVSQNPRHKITKRGQNVTFRCDPISEHNRLYWYRQTLGQGPEFLTYFQNEAQLEKSRLLSDRFSAERPKGSFSTLEIQRTEQGDSAMYLCASSLAGQSYFFGPGTRLTVL.

V and J are TRBV4-3 and TRBJ2-2, with TRBD2 as a possible D gene (6 bases). Germline V gene sequence: CDR1 LGHNA, CDR2 YSLEER. The V end lost 0 bases, the J end lost 4 bases, and 9 bases lay between the germline ends. The CDR3 is made up of 15 amino acids. CDR3 in amino acids: CASSQDGGSTGELFF. The CDR3 nucleotides are TGCGCCAGCAGCCAAGACGGAGGGAGCACCGGGGAGCTGTTTTTT.

This rearrangement joins TRBV6-5 to TRBJ1-6; 7 nucleotides match TRBD1. J gave up 9 bases and V 6 bases, and 8 bases lay outside the gene matches. Per germline, CDR1 MNHEY and CDR2 SVGAGI. The CDR3 is made up of 14 amino acids. The CDR3 bases are TGTGCCAGCAGGGAGACAGGGAGTGGTTCACCCCTCCACTTT. It yields the protein CASRETGSGSPLHF.

In its sample, this clone was seen once. This chain connects TRBV29-1 to TRBJ1-4; a weak D match, TRBD1 (6 bases). The V end was cut by 4 bases, the J end by 2 bases, with 8 bases between. The germline V gene encodes CDR1 SQVTM and CDR2 ANQGSEA. The CDR3 sequence is 13 residues long. CDR3 sequence reads: CSVAGGTNEKLFF. CDR3 nucleotide sequence: TGCAGCGTTGCGGGGGGCACTAATGAAAAACTGTTTTTT.

This chain connects TRBV7-2 to TRBJ2-7; perhaps TRBD1 as D (5 bases). The CDR3 runs to 15 residues. Trimming removed 2 bases at V and 5 bases at J, with 16 bases between. Germline V gene sequence: CDR1 SGHTA, CDR2 FQGNSA. CDR3 amino acids: CASSLTSGPHNEQYF. CDR3 DNA sequence: TGTGCCAGCAGCTTAACCTCAGGGCCCCACAACGAGCAGTACTTC.

CDR3 DNA sequence: TGTGCCAGCTCCCTCGCGGACAGGGCTAATCAGCCCCAGCATTTT. It yields the protein CASSLADRANQPQHF. The V gene is TRBV18, the J gene TRBJ1-5, with 8 bases aligning to TRBD1. Germline V lookup: CDR1 KGHSH, CDR2 LQKENI. This CDR3 has 15 amino acids. After removal of 6 bases from V and 4 bases from J, the junction contained 8 bases not matched to a gene.

The chain uses TRBV4-3 and TRBJ1-6; 9 nucleotides match TRBD1. This CDR3 comprises 17 residues. Germline CDR1 and CDR2: LGHNA and YSLEER. V lost 2 bases to trimming and J lost 3 bases; unmatched junction nucleotides: 5. The CDR3 protein is CASSQIQGAVYNSPLHF. The CDR3 DNA reads TGCGCCAGCAGCCAAATACAGGGGGCGGTCTATAATTCACCCCTCCACTTT.

The CDR3 sequence is CASTFNTGYNEQFF. CDR3 sequence (DNA): TGTGCCAGCACCTTTAATACAGGCTACAATGAGCAGTTCTTC. The chain carries TRBV28 and TRBJ2-1; perhaps TRBD1 as D (5 bases). Germline lookup yields CDR1 MDHEN and CDR2 SYDVKM. Trimming shortened V by 7 bases and J by 3 bases, and 13 bases separated the two germline ends. CDR3 size: 14 residues. The entire variable domain, with the rest obtained from reference TRBV28 and TRBJ2-1, is as follows: DVKVTQSSRYLVKRTGEKVFLECVQDMDHENMFWYRQDPGLGLRLIYFSYDVKMKEKGDIPEGYSVSREKKERFSLILESASTNQTSMYLCASTFNTGYNEQFFGPGTRLTVL.

J is TRBJ1-1 and V is TRBV20-1, with D unclear. The germline V gene has CDR1 DFQATT and CDR2 SNEGSKA (reference sequence). The CDR3 sequence is 10 residues long. The CDR3 here is CTPTPNEAFF. DNA of the CDR3: TGCACCCCGACCCCGAACGAAGCTTTCTTT.